This is a list of T cell receptor beta chains from one sample in a study of regulatory T cells in long-lasting Graves disease. One entry per CDR3 protein results from TCRdb running MiXCR on the multiplex PCR reads. The profile shows hundreds of thousands of distinct CDR3 sequences, 30% of them singletons. This material consisted of peripheral blood mononuclear cells (PBMCs), taken when the disease was refractory, from a patient treated with antithyroid drugs. The source of these receptors is a female donor with Graves disease. CDR3s include the opening cysteine and the closing phenylalanine or tryptophan. Each record gives: J gene, clone size, V gene, D gene, CDR3 DNA, CDR3 protein. The D gene is left open where the match is weak. Not every row has a clone size; where given, it reads once, few, many or a size class.

j_call: TRBJ2-5
clone_size: NA
v_call: TRBV6-1
d_call: NA
cdr3_nt: TGTGCCAGCAGTTACACCTTAGGGGAGACCCAGTACTTC
cdr3_aa: CASSYTLGETQYF

j_call: TRBJ1-2
clone_size: NA
v_call: TRBV30
d_call: TRBD1
cdr3_nt: TGTGCCTGGAGTCTAGCCCGAACAGGGGGCGCGTATGGCTACACCTTC
cdr3_aa: CAWSLARTGGAYGYTF

j_call: TRBJ1-5
clone_size: few
v_call: TRBV6-1
d_call: TRBD1
cdr3_nt: TGTGCCAGCAGTCCGGGACAGACTAATCAGCCCCAGCATTTT
cdr3_aa: CASSPGQTNQPQHF

j_call: TRBJ1-2
clone_size: once
v_call: TRBV29-1
d_call: TRBD1
cdr3_nt: TGCAGCGGGAAACAGGGGGCTAGTGGCTACACCTTC
cdr3_aa: CSGKQGASGYTF

j_call: TRBJ2-7
clone_size: few
v_call: TRBV6-1
d_call: NA
cdr3_nt: TGTGCCAGCAGTGAGACAGACATTGGCGAGCAGTACTTC
cdr3_aa: CASSETDIGEQYF

j_call: TRBJ2-7
clone_size: few
v_call: TRBV7-2
d_call: TRBD2
cdr3_nt: TGTGCCAGCAGCTTTACGGCGGGAGGTTTCTACGAGCAGTACTTC
cdr3_aa: CASSFTAGGFYEQYF

j_call: TRBJ2-7
clone_size: NA
v_call: TRBV7-9
d_call: TRBD2
cdr3_nt: TGTGCCAGCAGCTTTGAGACTAGCCCCTACGAGCAGTACTTC
cdr3_aa: CASSFETSPYEQYF

j_call: TRBJ1-6
clone_size: many
v_call: TRBV27
d_call: NA
cdr3_nt: TGTGCCAGCAGTTGGACCGCTAGCTCCTATAATTCACCCCTCCACTTT
cdr3_aa: CASSWTASSYNSPLHF

j_call: TRBJ1-2
clone_size: NA
v_call: TRBV9
d_call: NA
cdr3_nt: TGTGCCAGCAGCCCAACGCCGGGACCCGTGGATGGCTACACCTTC
cdr3_aa: CASSPTPGPVDGYTF

j_call: TRBJ2-7
clone_size: NA
v_call: TRBV19
d_call: NA
cdr3_nt: TGTGCCAGTGGGGACGGACCCTACGAGCAGTACTTC
cdr3_aa: CASGDGPYEQYF

j_call: TRBJ2-7
clone_size: NA
v_call: TRBV5-1
d_call: TRBD2
cdr3_nt: TGCGCCAGCAGCTTCTTAGCGGGAGGCGAGCAGTACTTC
cdr3_aa: CASSFLAGGEQYF

j_call: TRBJ1-2
clone_size: few
v_call: TRBV5-1
d_call: NA
cdr3_nt: TGCGCCAGCACACGGGACATGTATAACTATGGCTACACCTTC
cdr3_aa: CASTRDMYNYGYTF

j_call: TRBJ2-7
clone_size: NA
v_call: TRBV30
d_call: TRBD2
cdr3_nt: TGTGCCCAAGGAGCGGGGATATACGAGCAGTACTTC
cdr3_aa: CAQGAGIYEQYF